This T cell receptor (beta chain) was identified during a study of cytomegalovirus exposure and HLA in healthy donors. The V and J ends lost 10 bases and 1 base respectively, with 7 bases between them. CDR1 LNHDA and CDR2 SQIVND come from the germline V gene (reference sequence). The CDR3 is 12 amino acids. The PCR was carried out with 60 Vbeta primers and 13 Jbeta primers. Data came from immunoSEQ multiplex PCR; TCRdb stores just in-frame clones and leaves some out. This sample contains some 39,000 clones. Healthy bone marrow donors made up the donor group. Unrecorded immune exposures were likely, despite nominal health at sampling.

The sequenced sample was PBMCs. The sequence was collected from a man aged 25 to 40 in good health and CMV-seronegative. The genes are TRBV19 and TRBJ2-2; TRBD2 is a possible D gene (5 bases). This chain's CDR3 is CATRENTGELFF. CDR3 DNA sequence: TGTGCCACCCGGGAGAACACCGGGGAGCTGTTTTTT.